The present TCR beta chain was sequenced within a study of blood T cell repertoires in COVID-19. Across the study: Collection of acute and convalescent COVID-19 samples took place in the United States, Italy and Spain. Sources were T cells, B-cell-depleted T cells, or PBMCs; the material itself was cDNA or gDNA.

This clone was seen a handful of times. The authors' processing: Researchers report that nucleated cell counts were estimated from reference gene primer amplification. The repertoire was sequenced with immunoSEQ multiplex PCR; TCRdb's copy has only in-frame clones and lacks some. Clone size and V and J calls were adopted from that table, with D and trimming inferred from the DNA. The data show roughly 100,000 clones, around 87% seen once. Specimen: peripheral blood. This TCR was sampled from a human donor in a cohort sampled during active COVID-19.

CDR3 loop: CASSFLDRAEQPQHF. The CDR3 DNA is TGTGCCAGCAGTTTTCTCGACAGGGCGGAACAGCCCCAGCATTTT. The gene calls are TRBV28 and TRBJ1-5, with TRBD1 identical over 7 bases. J lost 7 bases, V lost 3 bases, and 9 bases had no gene match. The CDR3 runs 15 residues. Germline-derived CDR1 and CDR2 are MDHEN and SYDVKM.